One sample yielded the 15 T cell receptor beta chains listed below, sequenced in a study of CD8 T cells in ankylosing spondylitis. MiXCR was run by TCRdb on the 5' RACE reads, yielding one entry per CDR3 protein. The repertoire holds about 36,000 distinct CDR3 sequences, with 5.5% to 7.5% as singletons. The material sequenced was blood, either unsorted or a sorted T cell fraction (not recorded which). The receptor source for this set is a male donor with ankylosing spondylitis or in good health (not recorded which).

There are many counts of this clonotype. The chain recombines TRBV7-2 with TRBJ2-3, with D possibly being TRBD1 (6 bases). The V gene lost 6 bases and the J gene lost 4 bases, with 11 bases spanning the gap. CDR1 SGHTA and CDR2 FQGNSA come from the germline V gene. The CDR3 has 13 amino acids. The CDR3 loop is CASSFRGADTQYF. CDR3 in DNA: TGTGCCAGCAGTTTCAGGGGCGCAGATACGCAGTATTTT.

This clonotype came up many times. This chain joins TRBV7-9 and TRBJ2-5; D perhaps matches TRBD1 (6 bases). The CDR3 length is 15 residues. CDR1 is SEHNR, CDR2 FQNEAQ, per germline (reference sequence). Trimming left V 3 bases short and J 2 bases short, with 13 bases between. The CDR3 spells CASSLGTNHQETQYF. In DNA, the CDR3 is TGTGCCAGCAGCTTGGGGACAAACCATCAAGAGACCCAGTACTTC.

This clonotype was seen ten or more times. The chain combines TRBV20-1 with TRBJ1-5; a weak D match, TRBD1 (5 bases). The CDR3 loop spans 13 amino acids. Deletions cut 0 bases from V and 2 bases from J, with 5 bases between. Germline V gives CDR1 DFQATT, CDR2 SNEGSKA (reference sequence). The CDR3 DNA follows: TGCAGTGCTAGAGACAGGGGCAATCAGCCCCAGCATTTT. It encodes CSARDRGNQPQHF.

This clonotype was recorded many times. The CDR3 DNA follows: TGTGCCAGCAGTTCCCCCTGGGGGGGGCGAGACACTGAAGCTTTCTTT. Translating gives CASSSPWGGRDTEAFF. The V gene is TRBV27, the J gene TRBJ1-1; D is possibly TRBD1 (6 bases). This CDR3 has 16 residues. Germline V gene sequence: CDR1 MNHEY, CDR2 SMNVEV (reference sequence). Trimming cost V 4 bases and J 3 bases, with 18 bases left between them.

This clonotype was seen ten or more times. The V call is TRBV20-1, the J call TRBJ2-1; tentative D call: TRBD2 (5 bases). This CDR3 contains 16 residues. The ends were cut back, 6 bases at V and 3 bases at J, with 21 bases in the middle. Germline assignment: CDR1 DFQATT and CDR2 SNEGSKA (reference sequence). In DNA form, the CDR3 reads TGCAGTGCGGAGGCAACGCCCGGCCTCAGCTACAATGAGCAGTTCTTC. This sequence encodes CSAEATPGLSYNEQFF.

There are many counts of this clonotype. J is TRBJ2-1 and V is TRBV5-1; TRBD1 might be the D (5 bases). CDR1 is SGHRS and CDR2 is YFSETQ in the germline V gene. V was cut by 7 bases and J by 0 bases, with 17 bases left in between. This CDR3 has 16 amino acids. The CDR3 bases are TGCGCCAGCTCCCTTGGGGCCCTGAGCTCCTACAATGAGCAGTTCTTC. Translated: CASSLGALSSYNEQFF.

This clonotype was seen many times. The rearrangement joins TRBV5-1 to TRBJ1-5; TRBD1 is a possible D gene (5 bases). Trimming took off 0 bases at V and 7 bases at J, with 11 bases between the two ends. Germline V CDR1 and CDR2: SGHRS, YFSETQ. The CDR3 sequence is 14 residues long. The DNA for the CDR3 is TGCGCCAGCAGCTTGGTGGGGGGTCTGCAGCCCCAGCATTTT. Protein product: CASSLVGGLQPQHF. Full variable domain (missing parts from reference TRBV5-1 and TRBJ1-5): KAGVTQTPRYLIKTRGQQVTLSCSPISGHRSVSWYQQTPGQGLQFLFEYFSETQRNKGNFPGRFSGRQFSNSRSEMNVSTLELGDSALYLCASSLVGGLQPQHFGDGTRLSIL.

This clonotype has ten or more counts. CDR3 nucleotide sequence: TGCGCCAGCAGCTCGCAGCCTCGGGGTTACAATGAGCAGTTCTTC. Its protein is CASSSQPRGYNEQFF. The chain links TRBV5-1 to TRBJ2-1; TRBD2 might be the D (5 bases). V was clipped by 3 bases and J by 4 bases, with 14 bases between them. The CDR3 extends over 15 amino acids. Germline V gene sequence: CDR1 SGHRS, CDR2 YFSETQ. Combining the CDR3 with reference TRBV5-1 and TRBJ2-1 gives the whole variable domain KAGVTQTPRYLIKTRGQQVTLSCSPISGHRSVSWYQQTPGQGLQFLFEYFSETQRNKGNFPGRFSGRQFSNSRSEMNVSTLELGDSALYLCASSSQPRGYNEQFFGPGTRLTVL.

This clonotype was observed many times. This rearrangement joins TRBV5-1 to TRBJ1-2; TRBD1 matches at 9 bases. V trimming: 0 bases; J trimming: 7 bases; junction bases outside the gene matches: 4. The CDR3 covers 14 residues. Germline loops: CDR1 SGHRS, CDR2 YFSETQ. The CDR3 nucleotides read TGCGCCAGCAGCTTGGGAGGGACAGGGTCTGGCTACACCTTC. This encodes CASSLGGTGSGYTF. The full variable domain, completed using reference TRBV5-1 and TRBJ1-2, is KAGVTQTPRYLIKTRGQQVTLSCSPISGHRSVSWYQQTPGQGLQFLFEYFSETQRNKGNFPGRFSGRQFSNSRSEMNVSTLELGDSALYLCASSLGGTGSGYTFGSGTRLTVV.

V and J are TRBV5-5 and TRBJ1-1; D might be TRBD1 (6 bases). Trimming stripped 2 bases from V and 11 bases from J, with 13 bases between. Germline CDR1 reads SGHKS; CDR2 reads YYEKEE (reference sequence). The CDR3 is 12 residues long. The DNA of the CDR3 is TGTGCCAGCAGCTTTGAGGGGGTTGTGGCTTTCTTT. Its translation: CASSFEGVVAFF. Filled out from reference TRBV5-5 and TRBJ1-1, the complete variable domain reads DAGVTQSPTHLIKTRGQQVTLRCSPISGHKSVSWYQQVLGQGPQFIFQYYEKEERGRGNFPDRFSARQFPNYSSELNVNALLLGDSALYLCASSFEGVVAFFGQGTRLTVV.

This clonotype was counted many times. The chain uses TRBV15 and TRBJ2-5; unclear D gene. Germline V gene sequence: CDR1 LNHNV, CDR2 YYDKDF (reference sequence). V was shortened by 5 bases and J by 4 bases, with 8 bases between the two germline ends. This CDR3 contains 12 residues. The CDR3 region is CATSGVRETQYF. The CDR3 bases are TGTGCCACCAGCGGGGTGCGAGAGACCCAGTACTTC.

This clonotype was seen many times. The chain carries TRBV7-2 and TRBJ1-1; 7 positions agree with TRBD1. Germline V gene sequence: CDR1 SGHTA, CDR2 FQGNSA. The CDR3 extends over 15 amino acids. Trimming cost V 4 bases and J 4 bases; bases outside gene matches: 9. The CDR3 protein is CASSSGGTYGTEAFF. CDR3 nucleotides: TGTGCCAGCAGCTCAGGGGGGACATACGGCACTGAAGCTTTCTTT.

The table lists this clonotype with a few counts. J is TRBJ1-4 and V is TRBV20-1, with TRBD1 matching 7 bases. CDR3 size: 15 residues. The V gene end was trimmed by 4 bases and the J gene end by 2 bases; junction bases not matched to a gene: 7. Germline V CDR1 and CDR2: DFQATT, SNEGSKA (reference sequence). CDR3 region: CSATDRVVTNEKLFF. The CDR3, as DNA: TGCAGTGCTACAGACAGGGTTGTGACTAATGAAAAACTGTTTTTT.

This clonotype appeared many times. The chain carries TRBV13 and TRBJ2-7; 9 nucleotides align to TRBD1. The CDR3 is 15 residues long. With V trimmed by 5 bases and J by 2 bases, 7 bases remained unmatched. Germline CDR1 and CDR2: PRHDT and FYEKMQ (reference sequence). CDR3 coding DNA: TGTGCCAGCAGCGAGGGACAGGGCACAACCTACGAGCAGTACTTC. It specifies CASSEGQGTTYEQYF.

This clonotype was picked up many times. DNA of the CDR3: TGTGCCAGCAGCTTATACGCCACCTATGGCTACACCTTC. This sequence encodes CASSLYATYGYTF. The chain combines TRBV7-8 with TRBJ1-2; D not certain. Germline CDR1 is SGHVS and CDR2 is FQNEAQ. This CDR3 has 13 amino acids. Trimming stripped 2 bases from V and 4 bases from J, with 8 bases between.